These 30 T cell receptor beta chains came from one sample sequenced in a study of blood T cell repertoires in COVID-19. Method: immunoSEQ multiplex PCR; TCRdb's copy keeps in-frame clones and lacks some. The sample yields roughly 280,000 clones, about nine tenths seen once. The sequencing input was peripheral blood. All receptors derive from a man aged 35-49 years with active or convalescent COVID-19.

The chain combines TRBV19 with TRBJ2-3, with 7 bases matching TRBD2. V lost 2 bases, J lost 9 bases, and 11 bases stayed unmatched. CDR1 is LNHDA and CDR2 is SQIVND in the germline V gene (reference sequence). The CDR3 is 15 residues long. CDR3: CASSIFSGPGGTQYF. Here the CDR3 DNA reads TGTGCCAGTAGTATATTTAGCGGACCGGGGGGAACGCAGTATTTT.

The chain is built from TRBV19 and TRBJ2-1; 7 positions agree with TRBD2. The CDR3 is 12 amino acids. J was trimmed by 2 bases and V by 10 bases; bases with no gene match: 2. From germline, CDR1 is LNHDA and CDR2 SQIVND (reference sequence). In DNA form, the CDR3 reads TGTGCCACAGGGAGGGCCTACAATGAGCAGTTCTTC. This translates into CATGRAYNEQFF. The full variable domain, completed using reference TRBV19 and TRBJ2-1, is DGGITQSPKYLFRKEGQNVTLSCEQNLNHDAMYWYRQDPGQGLRLIYYSQIVNDFQKGDIAEGYSVSREKKESFPLTVTSAQKNPTAFYLCATGRAYNEQFFGPGTRLTVL.

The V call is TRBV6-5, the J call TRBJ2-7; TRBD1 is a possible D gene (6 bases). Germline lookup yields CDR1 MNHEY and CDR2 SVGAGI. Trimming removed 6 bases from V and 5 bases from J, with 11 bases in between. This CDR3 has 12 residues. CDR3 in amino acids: CASRDAGDEQYF. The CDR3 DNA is TGTGCCAGCAGGGATGCAGGGGACGAGCAGTACTTC.

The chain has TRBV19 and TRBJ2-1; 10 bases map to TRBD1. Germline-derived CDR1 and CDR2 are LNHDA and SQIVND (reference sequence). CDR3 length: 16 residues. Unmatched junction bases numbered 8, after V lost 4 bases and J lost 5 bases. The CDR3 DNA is TGTGCCAGTAGTAAGGACAGGGGGGCGGGAAACAATGAGCAGTTCTTC. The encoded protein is CASSKDRGAGNNEQFF.

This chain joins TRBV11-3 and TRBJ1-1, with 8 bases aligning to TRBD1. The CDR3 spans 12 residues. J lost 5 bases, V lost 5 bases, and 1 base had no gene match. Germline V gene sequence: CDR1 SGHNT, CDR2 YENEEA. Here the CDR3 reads CASSRQGTEAFF. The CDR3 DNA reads TGTGCCAGCAGCCGACAGGGGACTGAAGCTTTCTTT.

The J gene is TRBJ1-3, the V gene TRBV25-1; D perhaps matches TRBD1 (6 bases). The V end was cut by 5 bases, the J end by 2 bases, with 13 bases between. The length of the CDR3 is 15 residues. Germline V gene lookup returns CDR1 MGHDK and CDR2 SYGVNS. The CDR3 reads CASSSWAGAGNTIYF. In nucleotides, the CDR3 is TGTGCCAGCAGTAGTTGGGCAGGGGCTGGAAACACCATATATTTT.

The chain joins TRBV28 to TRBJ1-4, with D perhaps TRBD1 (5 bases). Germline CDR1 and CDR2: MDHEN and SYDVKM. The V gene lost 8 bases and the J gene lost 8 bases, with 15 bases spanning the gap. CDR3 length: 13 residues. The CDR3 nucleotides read TGTGCCAGCTGGGGCGTAAGTGGGGAAAAACTGTTTTTT. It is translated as CASWGVSGEKLFF.

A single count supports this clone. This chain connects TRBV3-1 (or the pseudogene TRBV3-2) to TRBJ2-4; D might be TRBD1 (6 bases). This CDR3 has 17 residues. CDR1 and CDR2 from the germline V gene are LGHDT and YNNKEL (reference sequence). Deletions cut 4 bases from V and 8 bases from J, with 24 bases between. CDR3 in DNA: TGTGCCAGCAGCCGGGGCTGGATGGGGGCAGGGCAGTACATTCAGTACTTC. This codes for CASSRGWMGAGQYIQYF.

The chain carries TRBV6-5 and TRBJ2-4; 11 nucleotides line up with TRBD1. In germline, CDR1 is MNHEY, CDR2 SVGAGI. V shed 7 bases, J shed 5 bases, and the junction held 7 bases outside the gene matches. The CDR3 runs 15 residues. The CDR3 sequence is CASNLGQGAQNIQYF. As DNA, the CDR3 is TGTGCCAGCAACTTAGGACAGGGGGCCCAAAACATTCAGTACTTC.

The CDR3 here is CASSHQGVAFF. The CDR3 DNA sequence: TGTGCCAGCAGCCATCAGGGTGTAGCTTTCTTT. This rearrangement joins TRBV3-1 (or the pseudogene TRBV3-2) to TRBJ1-1, with a possible D match to TRBD1 (5 bases). The CDR3 has 11 residues. With 3 bases removed from V and 10 bases from J, the gap between germline ends came to 9 bases. Germline CDR1 and CDR2: LGHDT and YNNKEL (reference sequence).

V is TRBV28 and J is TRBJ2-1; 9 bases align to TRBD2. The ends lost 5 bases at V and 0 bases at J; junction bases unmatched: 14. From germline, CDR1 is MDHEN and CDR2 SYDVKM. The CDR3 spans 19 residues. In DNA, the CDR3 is TGTGCCAGCAGTCCCCTGGGCGGGAGGGCCGCAATCTCCTACAATGAGCAGTTCTTC. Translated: CASSPLGGRAAISYNEQFF.

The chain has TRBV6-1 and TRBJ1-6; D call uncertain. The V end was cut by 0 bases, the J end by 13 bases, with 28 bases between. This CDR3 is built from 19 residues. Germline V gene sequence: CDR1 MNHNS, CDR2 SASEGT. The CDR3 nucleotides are TGTGCCAGCAGTGAAGCGGCGATCGGTGACTTTGCGACTCCGAGTCCCCTCCACTTT. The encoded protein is CASSEAAIGDFATPSPLHF.

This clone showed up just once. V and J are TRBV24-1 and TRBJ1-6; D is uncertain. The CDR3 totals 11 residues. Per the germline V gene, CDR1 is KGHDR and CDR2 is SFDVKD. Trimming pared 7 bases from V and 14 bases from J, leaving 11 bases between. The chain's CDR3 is CATRPTGALHF. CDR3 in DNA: TGTGCCACCAGACCTACCGGGGCCCTCCACTTT.

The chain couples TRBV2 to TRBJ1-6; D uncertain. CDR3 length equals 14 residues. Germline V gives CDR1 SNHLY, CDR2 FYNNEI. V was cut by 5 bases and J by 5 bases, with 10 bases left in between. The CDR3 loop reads CASSPRLNNSPLHF. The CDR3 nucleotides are TGTGCCAGCAGTCCCCGACTGAATAATTCACCCCTCCACTTT.

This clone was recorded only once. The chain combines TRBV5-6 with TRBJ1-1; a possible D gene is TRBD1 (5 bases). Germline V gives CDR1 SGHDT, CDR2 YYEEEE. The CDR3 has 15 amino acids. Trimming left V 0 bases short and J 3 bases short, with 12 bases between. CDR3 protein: CASSLVVVRDTEAFF. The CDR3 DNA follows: TGTGCCAGCAGCTTGGTTGTTGTCAGGGACACTGAAGCTTTCTTT.

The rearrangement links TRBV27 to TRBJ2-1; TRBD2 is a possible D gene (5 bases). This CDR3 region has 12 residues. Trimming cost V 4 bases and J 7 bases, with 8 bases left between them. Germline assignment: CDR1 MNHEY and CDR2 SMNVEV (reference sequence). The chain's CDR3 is CASSYRENEQFF. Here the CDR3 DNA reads TGTGCCAGCAGTTATAGGGAGAATGAGCAGTTCTTC.

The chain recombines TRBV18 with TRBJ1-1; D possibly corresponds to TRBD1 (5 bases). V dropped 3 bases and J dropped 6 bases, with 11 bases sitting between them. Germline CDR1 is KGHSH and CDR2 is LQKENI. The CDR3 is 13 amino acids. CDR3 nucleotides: TGTGCCAGCTCACCCCAGAGCAGGGCTGAAGCTTTCTTT. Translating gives CASSPQSRAEAFF.

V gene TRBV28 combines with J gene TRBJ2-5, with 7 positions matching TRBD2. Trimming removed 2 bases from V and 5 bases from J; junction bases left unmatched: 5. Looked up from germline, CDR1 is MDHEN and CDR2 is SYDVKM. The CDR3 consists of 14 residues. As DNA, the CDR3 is TGTGCCAGCAGTTTAGGGGGGGTTGGTGAGACCCAGTACTTC. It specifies CASSLGGVGETQYF.

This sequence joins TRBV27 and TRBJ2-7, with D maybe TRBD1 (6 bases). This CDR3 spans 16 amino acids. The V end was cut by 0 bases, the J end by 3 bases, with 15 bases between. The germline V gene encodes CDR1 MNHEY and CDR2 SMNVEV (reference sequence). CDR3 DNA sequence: TGTGCCAGCAGTTTATCGGCGACAGGCGTCGGCTACGAGCAGTACTTC. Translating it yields CASSLSATGVGYEQYF.

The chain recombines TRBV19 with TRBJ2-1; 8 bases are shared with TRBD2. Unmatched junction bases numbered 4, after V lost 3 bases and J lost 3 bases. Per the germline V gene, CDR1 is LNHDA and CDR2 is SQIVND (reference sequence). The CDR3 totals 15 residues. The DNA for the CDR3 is TGTGCCAGTAGTATCACGGGGGGGAGCTACAATGAGCAGTTCTTC. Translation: CASSITGGSYNEQFF.

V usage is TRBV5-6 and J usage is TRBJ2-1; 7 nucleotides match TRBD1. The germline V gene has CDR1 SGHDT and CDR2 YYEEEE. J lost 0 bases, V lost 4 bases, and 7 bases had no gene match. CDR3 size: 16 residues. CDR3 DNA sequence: TGTGCCAGCAGCCCGGGACAGCTGAGCTCCTACAATGAGCAGTTCTTC. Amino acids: CASSPGQLSSYNEQFF.

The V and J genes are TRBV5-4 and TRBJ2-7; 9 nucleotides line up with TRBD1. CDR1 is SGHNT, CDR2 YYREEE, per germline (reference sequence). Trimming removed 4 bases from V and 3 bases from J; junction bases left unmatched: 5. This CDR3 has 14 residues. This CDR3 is CASSHPGQGYEQYF. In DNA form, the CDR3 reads TGTGCCAGCAGCCACCCGGGACAGGGCTACGAGCAGTACTTC.

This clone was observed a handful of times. The CDR3 sequence is CASSHDAPGNTIYF. Written as DNA, the CDR3 is TGTGCCAGCAGCCACGACGCACCCGGGAACACCATATATTTT. The chain links TRBV5-5 to TRBJ1-3; no definite D call. Between the trimmed V and J ends, which lost 4 bases and 7 bases, there was a span of 15 bases. The CDR3 spans 14 residues. Germline V gives CDR1 SGHKS, CDR2 YYEKEE (reference sequence). Full variable domain (outside the CDR3, taken from reference TRBV5-5 and TRBJ1-3): DAGVTQSPTHLIKTRGQQVTLRCSPISGHKSVSWYQQVLGQGPQFIFQYYEKEERGRGNFPDRFSARQFPNYSSELNVNALLLGDSALYLCASSHDAPGNTIYFGEGSWLTVV.

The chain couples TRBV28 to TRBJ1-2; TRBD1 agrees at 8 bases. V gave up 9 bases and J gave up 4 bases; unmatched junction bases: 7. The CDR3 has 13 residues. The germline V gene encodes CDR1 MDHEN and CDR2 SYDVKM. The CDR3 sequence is CASYTGGTYGYTF. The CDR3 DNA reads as TGTGCCAGTTACACAGGGGGAACCTATGGCTACACCTTC.

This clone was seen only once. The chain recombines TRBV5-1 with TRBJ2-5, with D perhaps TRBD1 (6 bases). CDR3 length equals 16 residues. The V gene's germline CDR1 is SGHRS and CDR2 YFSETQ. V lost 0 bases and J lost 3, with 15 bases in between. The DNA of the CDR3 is TGCGCCAGCAGCTTGGTCCCAGGGGATGGCAAAGAGACCCAGTACTTC. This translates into CASSLVPGDGKETQYF.

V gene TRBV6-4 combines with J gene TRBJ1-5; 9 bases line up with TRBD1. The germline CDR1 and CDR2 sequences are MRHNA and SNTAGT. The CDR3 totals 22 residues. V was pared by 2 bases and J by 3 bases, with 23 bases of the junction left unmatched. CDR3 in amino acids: CASSDTTNGFYRGRPSNQPQHF. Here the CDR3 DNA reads TGTGCCAGCAGTGACACCACAAATGGCTTTTACAGGGGGCGGCCATCCAATCAGCCCCAGCATTTT.

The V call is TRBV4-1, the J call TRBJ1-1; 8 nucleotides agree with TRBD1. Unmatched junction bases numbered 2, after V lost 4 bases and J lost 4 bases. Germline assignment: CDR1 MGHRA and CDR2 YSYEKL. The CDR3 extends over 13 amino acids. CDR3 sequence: CASSRTGTTEAFF. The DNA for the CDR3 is TGCGCCAGCAGCCGGACAGGGACCACTGAAGCTTTCTTT.

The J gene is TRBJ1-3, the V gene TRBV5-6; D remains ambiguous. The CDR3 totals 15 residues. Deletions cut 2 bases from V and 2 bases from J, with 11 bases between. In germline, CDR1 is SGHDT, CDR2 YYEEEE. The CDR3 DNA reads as TGTGCCAGCAGCTTCGGAACAGTGACTGGAAACACCATATATTTT. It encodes CASSFGTVTGNTIYF.

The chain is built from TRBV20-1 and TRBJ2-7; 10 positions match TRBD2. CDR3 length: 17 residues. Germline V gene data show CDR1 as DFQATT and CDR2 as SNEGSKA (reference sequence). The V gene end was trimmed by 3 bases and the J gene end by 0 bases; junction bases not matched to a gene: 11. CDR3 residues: CSASGAGSGGISYEQYF. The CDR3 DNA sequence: TGCAGTGCTAGTGGTGCGGGTAGCGGGGGGATCTCCTACGAGCAGTACTTC.

This chain's CDR3 is CASSYPGGTDTQYF. The DNA of the CDR3 is TGTGCCAGCAGTTACCCTGGAGGCACAGATACGCAGTATTTT. J is TRBJ2-3 and V is TRBV27; D is unresolved. Germline V gene sequence: CDR1 MNHEY, CDR2 SMNVEV (reference sequence). The CDR3 totals 14 residues. V was trimmed by 4 bases and J by 1 base, leaving 9 bases between them.